Listed below are T cell receptor beta chains from one sample, sequenced in a study of T cell responses to AZD1222 COVID-19 vaccine. Using immunoSEQ multiplex PCR, the repertoire was profiled, and TCRdb retains in-frame clones only, with some absent. The sample consists of about 180,000 clones, almost 90% of them appearing once. The material was peripheral blood, obtained 28 days after the second AZD1222 dose. These receptors came from an adult who received the AZD1222 COVID-19 vaccine. The CDR3 runs from the conserved cysteine through the conserved F or W. The D gene is left open where the match is weak. Clone size is shown for a subset of rows, as once, few, many or a class of expanded clone.

d_gene,v_gene,abundance,j_gene,CDR3nt,CDR3aa
-,TRBV7-6,once,TRBJ1-1,TGTGCCAGCAGCTTAGCACCTCCGGTACAGTTAAACACTGAAGCTTTCTTT,CASSLAPPVQLNTEAFF
TRBD2,TRBV9,-,TRBJ2-1,TGTGCCAGCAGCGTGGCTGGGACTAGCAACAATGAGCAGTTCTTC,CASSVAGTSNNEQFF
TRBD2,TRBV2,-,TRBJ2-2,TGTGCCAGCCGAGGACTAGCGGGGACGAACACCGGGGAGCTGTTTTTT,CASRGLAGTNTGELFF
-,TRBV5-1,-,TRBJ2-6,TGCGCCAGCAGCTCACGGCTTGGCTCTGGGGCCAACGTCCTGACTTTC,CASSSRLGSGANVLTF
-,TRBV6-2/TRBV6-3,few,TRBJ1-2,TGTGCCAGCAGTTTCACAGGGACCGTCTATGGCTACACCTTC,CASSFTGTVYGYTF
-,TRBV5-1,many,TRBJ2-2,TGCGCCAGCCTACAGATGAACACCGGGGAGCTGTTTTTT,CASLQMNTGELFF
-,TRBV16,-,TRBJ1-1,TGTGCCAGCAGCCAAACAGCGGCGGACACTGAAGCTTTCTTT,CASSQTAADTEAFF
-,TRBV12-3/TRBV12-4,-,TRBJ2-1,TGTGCCAGCAGGCCGAAGGCGGCGGAGCAGTTCTTC,CASRPKAAEQFF
-,TRBV27,-,TRBJ1-5,TGTGCCAGCAGACAGACCCGTGACAGGAGCAATCAGCCCCAGCATTTT,CASRQTRDRSNQPQHF
TRBD2,TRBV19,-,TRBJ2-3,TGTGCCAGTAGTAGCGGGGGGCACTCTAGCACAGATACGCAGTATTTT,CASSSGGHSSTDTQYF
-,TRBV2,-,TRBJ2-7,TGTGCCAGCAGTGAAAGGAACAGCCGAAACGAGCAGTACTTC,CASSERNSRNEQYF
TRBD1,TRBV15,-,TRBJ1-5,TGTGCCACCAGCCGGGGGGACAGAGTCTATAGCAATCAGCCCCAGCATTTT,CATSRGDRVYSNQPQHF
-,TRBV9,-,TRBJ1-3,TGTGCCAGCAGCGTAGTCGCAGGGATGGGAAACACCATATATTTT,CASSVVAGMGNTIYF
TRBD2,TRBV9,-,TRBJ2-3,TGTGCCAGCAGCGTAGCTAGCGGGGCCTCAGATACGCAGTATTTT,CASSVASGASDTQYF
-,TRBV6-5,-,TRBJ2-2,TGTGCCAGCACCGAGGTTACCGGGGAGCTGTTTTTT,CASTEVTGELFF
TRBD1,TRBV2,-,TRBJ1-1,TGTGCCAGCATACCTTTGGGACAGGGAAACACTGAAGCTTTCTTT,CASIPLGQGNTEAFF
-,TRBV10-1,-,TRBJ1-2,TGCGCCAGCAGTGAGCCGGGGGGCGGCTACACCTTC,CASSEPGGGYTF
-,TRBV11-3,-,TRBJ2-1,TGTGCCAGCAGCTCAGACAATGAGCAGTTCTTC,CASSSDNEQFF
-,TRBV7-2,-,TRBJ1-4,TGTGCCAGCAGCCCTCAGGAGGGGGGTAATGAAAAACTGTTTTTT,CASSPQEGGNEKLFF
-,TRBV3-1/TRBV3-2,few,TRBJ2-7,TGTGCCAGCAGCCAAGATTGGTCGGGGGGCCTGGAGCAGTACTTC,CASSQDWSGGLEQYF
TRBD1,TRBV29-1,-,TRBJ1-1,TGCAGCGTTGAACAGGGGGGTAGGGACACTGAAGCTTTCTTT,CSVEQGGRDTEAFF
TRBD1,TRBV7-7,-,TRBJ1-4,TGTGCTAGCAGCCCAGGACAGGGGTCTAATGAAAAACTGTTTTTT,CASSPGQGSNEKLFF
-,TRBV19,few,TRBJ1-1,TGTGCCAGTAGCGAAAGGGGCGGACGGGGGGACACTGAAGCTTTCTTT,CASSERGGRGDTEAFF
-,TRBV5-1,-,TRBJ2-5,TGCGCCAGCAGGGAAGGTGAGACCCAGTACTTC,CASREGETQYF
-,TRBV3-1/TRBV3-2,-,TRBJ2-5,TGTGCCAGCAGCGTTCGGGGAGGAGAGACCCAGTACTTC,CASSVRGGETQYF
TRBD1,TRBV2,once,TRBJ1-4,TGTGCCAGCAGTGAACAGAACAGGGGGGTTTATGAAAAACTGTTTTTT,CASSEQNRGVYEKLFF
TRBD1,TRBV30,-,TRBJ2-7,TGTGCCACCACTCGACAGGGGCTATACGAGCAGTACTTC,CATTRQGLYEQYF
-,TRBV7-2,-,TRBJ1-5,TGTGCCAGCAGCTTAGACCGGAACAATCAGCCCCAGCATTTT,CASSLDRNNQPQHF
-,TRBV7-3,-,TRBJ1-5,TGTGCCAGCAGCTTATATGCGGGACAGCCCCAGCATTTT,CASSLYAGQPQHF
-,TRBV30,few,TRBJ1-1,TGTGCCTGGAGTGTACGGAGGACTGAAGCTTTCTTT,CAWSVRRTEAFF
-,TRBV3-1/TRBV3-2,-,TRBJ2-7,TGTGCCAGCAGCCAAGACAGTAGCTCCTACGAGCAGTACTTC,CASSQDSSSYEQYF
-,TRBV12-3/TRBV12-4,-,TRBJ1-3,TGTGCCAGCAGTTTCCCCGGAAACACCATATATTTT,CASSFPGNTIYF
-,TRBV30,-,TRBJ1-1,TGTGCCTGGAGTGCATGGGGCAGGGGACGGAGCACTGAAGCTTTCTTT,CAWSAWGRGRSTEAFF
-,TRBV28,-,TRBJ1-2,TGTGCCAGCAGTGGGTTCGGGGCAGAAGAAAAGTATGGCTACACCTTC,CASSGFGAEEKYGYTF
-,TRBV4-1,-,TRBJ2-7,TGCGCCAGCAGCCAAGGGGGCAGTTGGGGGCCTTACGAGCAGTACTTC,CASSQGGSWGPYEQYF
-,TRBV6-2/TRBV6-3,-,TRBJ2-7,TGTGCCAGCAGTTACTCTTCCTACGAGCAGTACTTC,CASSYSSYEQYF
-,TRBV18,-,TRBJ1-4,TGTGCCAGCTCACCACGGGAAAAACTGTTTTTT,CASSPREKLFF
TRBD1,TRBV12-3/TRBV12-4,-,TRBJ2-5,TGTGCCAGCAGTAGGGGGCCCGGGGAGACCCAGTACTTC,CASSRGPGETQYF
-,TRBV5-1,-,TRBJ2-7,TGCGCCAGCAGCTCTCCGGACGCCTCCTACGAGCAGTACTTC,CASSSPDASYEQYF
-,TRBV7-8,-,TRBJ1-3,TGTGCCAGCAGCTTAGCAGGAAGCTCTGGAAACACCATATATTTT,CASSLAGSSGNTIYF
TRBD1,TRBV19,-,TRBJ1-5,TGTGCCAGTAGTATGACAGGGGATGGGGATCAGCCCCAGCATTTT,CASSMTGDGDQPQHF
-,TRBV6-2/TRBV6-3,-,TRBJ1-4,TGTGCCAGCAGTGGACGGCAGAGGTCTACTAATGAAAAACTGTTTTTT,CASSGRQRSTNEKLFF
TRBD2,TRBV13,-,TRBJ2-5,TGTGCCAGCAGCTTAGTGGCGGGGGGGCTGGAGACCCAGTACTTC,CASSLVAGGLETQYF
-,TRBV6-5,-,TRBJ1-3,TGTGCCAGCAGCCCCGAAGGGAGAAACACCATATATTTT,CASSPEGRNTIYF
-,TRBV6-5,-,TRBJ2-7,TGTGCCAGCAGTTCGACAGGTAGCTCCTACGAGCAGTACTTC,CASSSTGSSYEQYF